This T cell receptor (beta chain) was identified in a study of T cells in Graves' hyperthyroidism and ophthalmopathy. Newly diagnosed patients aged 18 to 65 had hyperthyroidism of under 2 months' duration. Diagnosing involved the use of clinical symptoms, serum thyroxine and TRAb, thyroid ultrasound and orbital computed tomography. What was amplified from RNA transcripts were TCR beta CDR3 regions. TCR CDR3 underwent first-round RT-PCR with the HTBI primer set. TCRdb processed the multiplex PCR reads anew with MiXCR; each CDR3 protein has one entry. The sample carries almost 600,000 distinct CDR3 sequences, 46% recorded once. This clonotype came up many times. Its specificity is not known. Study observations and caveats: Before onset, by a median of around 6.4 months, the model predicted ophthalmopathy. Blood also carried most thyroid clonotypes expanded above 0.001.

Trimming stripped 1 base from V and 4 bases from J, with 23 bases between. Germline values: CDR1 SGHTA, CDR2 FQGNSA. The CDR3 runs to 18 residues. This rearrangement joins TRBV7-2 to TRBJ2-7, with D perhaps TRBD2 (7 bases). This TCR was recovered from a woman under 30 with Graves' hyperthyroidism. Material: peripheral blood or thyroid tissue (not recorded which). In DNA form, the CDR3 reads TGTGCCAGCAGCTTAGTGACGGGTGTGGGAGGGGGAAAATACGAGCAGTACTTC. Translating it yields CASSLVTGVGGGKYEQYF.